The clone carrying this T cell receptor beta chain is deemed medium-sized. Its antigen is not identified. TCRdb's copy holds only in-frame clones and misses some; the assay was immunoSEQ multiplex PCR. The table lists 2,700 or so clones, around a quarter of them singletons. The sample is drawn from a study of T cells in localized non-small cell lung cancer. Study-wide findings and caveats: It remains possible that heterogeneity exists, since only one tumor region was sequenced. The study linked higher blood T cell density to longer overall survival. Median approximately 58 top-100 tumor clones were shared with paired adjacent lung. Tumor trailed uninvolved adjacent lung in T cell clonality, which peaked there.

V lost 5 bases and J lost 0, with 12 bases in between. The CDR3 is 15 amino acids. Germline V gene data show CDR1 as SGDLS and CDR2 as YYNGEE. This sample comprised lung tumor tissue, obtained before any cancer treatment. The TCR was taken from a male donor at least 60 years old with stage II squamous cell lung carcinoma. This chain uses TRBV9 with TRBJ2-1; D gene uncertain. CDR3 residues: CASSVDLSSYNEQFF. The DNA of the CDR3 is TGTGCCAGCAGTGTGGACCTGAGCTCCTACAATGAGCAGTTCTTC.